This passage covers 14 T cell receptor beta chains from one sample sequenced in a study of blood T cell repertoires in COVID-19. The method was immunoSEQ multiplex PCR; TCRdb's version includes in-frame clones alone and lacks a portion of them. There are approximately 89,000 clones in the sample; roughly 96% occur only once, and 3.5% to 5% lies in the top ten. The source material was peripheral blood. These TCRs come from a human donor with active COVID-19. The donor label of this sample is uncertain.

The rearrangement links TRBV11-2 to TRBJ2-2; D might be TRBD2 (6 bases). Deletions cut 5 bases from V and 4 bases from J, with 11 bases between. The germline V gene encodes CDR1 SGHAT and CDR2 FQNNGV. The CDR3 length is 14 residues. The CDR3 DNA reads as TGTGCCAGCAGCCCGAGCGGGCGCACCGGGGAGCTGTTTTTT. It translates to CASSPSGRTGELFF. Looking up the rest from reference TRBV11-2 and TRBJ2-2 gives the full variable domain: EAGVAQSPRYKIIEKRQSVAFWCNPISGHATLYWYQQILGQGPKLLIQFQNNGVVDDSQLPKDRFSAERLKGVDSTLKIQPAKLEDSAVYLCASSPSGRTGELFFGEGSRLTVL.

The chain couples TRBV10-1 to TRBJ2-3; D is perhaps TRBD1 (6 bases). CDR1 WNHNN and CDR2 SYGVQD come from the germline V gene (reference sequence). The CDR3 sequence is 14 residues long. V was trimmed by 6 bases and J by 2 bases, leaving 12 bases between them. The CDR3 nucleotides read TGCGCCAGCAGCTACGACAGGATCACAGATACGCAGTATTTT. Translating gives CASSYDRITDTQYF.

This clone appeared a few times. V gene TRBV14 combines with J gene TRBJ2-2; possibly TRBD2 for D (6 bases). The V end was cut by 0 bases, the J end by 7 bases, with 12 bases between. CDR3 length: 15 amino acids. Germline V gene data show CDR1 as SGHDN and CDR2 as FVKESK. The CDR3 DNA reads TGTGCCAGCAGCCAAGATTGGAGGGCTGGCGGGGAGCTGTTTTTT. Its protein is CASSQDWRAGGELFF.

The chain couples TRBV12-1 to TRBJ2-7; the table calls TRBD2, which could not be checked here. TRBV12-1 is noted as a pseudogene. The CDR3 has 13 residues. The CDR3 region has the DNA TGTGCCAGCAGCTTATATGTCTCCTACGAGCAGTACTTC. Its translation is CASSLYVSYEQYF.

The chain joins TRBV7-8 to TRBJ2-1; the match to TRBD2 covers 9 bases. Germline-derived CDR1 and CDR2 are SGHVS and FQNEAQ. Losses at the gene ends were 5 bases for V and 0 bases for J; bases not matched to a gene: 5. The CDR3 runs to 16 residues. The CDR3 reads CASSEGGGASYNEQFF. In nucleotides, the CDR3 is TGTGCCAGCAGCGAGGGCGGGGGGGCCTCCTACAATGAGCAGTTCTTC.

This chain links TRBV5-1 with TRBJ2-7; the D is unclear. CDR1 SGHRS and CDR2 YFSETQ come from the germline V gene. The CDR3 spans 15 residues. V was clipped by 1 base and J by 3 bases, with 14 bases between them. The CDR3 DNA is TGCGCCAGCAGCTTGATCTCCGCCCAGGACTACGAGCAGTACTTC. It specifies CASSLISAQDYEQYF.

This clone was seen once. CDR3: CASSFSWGQISYEQYF. DNA of the CDR3: TGTGCCAGCAGTTTTTCGTGGGGACAGATTTCCTACGAGCAGTACTTC. The V call is TRBV28, the J call TRBJ2-7, with 7 bases that match TRBD1. Unmatched junction bases numbered 9, after V lost 3 bases and J lost 1 base. Germline V gene sequence: CDR1 MDHEN, CDR2 SYDVKM. The CDR3 has 16 amino acids.

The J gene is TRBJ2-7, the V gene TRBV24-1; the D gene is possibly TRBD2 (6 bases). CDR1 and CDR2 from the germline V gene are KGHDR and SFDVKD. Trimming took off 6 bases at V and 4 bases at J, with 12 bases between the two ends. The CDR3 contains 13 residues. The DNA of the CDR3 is TGTGCCACCAGTATGGCAGGGAGGTACGAGCAGTACTTC. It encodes CATSMAGRYEQYF.

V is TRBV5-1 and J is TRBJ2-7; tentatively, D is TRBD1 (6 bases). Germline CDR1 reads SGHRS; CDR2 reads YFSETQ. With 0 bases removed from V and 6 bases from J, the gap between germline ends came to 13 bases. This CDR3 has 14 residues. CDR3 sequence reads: CASSLAGARREQYF. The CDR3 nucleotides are TGCGCCAGCAGCTTGGCAGGGGCGCGCCGCGAGCAGTACTTC. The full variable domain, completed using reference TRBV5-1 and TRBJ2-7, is KAGVTQTPRYLIKTRGQQVTLSCSPISGHRSVSWYQQTPGQGLQFLFEYFSETQRNKGNFPGRFSGRQFSNSRSEMNVSTLELGDSALYLCASSLAGARREQYFGPGTRLTVT.

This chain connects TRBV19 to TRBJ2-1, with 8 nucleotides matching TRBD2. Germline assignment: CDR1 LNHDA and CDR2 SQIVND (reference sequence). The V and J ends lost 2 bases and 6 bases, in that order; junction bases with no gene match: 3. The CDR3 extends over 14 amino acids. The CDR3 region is CASSISGGPNEQFF. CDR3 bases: TGTGCCAGTAGTATAAGCGGGGGACCCAATGAGCAGTTCTTC. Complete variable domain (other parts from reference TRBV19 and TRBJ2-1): DGGITQSPKYLFRKEGQNVTLSCEQNLNHDAMYWYRQDPGQGLRLIYYSQIVNDFQKGDIAEGYSVSREKKESFPLTVTSAQKNPTAFYLCASSISGGPNEQFFGPGTRLTVL.

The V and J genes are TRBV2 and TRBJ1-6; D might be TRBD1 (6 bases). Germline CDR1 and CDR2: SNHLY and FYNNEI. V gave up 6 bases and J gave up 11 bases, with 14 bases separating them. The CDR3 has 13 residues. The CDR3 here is CASSRGGVAPLHF. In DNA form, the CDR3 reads TGTGCCAGCAGCAGGGGAGGGGTCGCACCCCTCCACTTT.

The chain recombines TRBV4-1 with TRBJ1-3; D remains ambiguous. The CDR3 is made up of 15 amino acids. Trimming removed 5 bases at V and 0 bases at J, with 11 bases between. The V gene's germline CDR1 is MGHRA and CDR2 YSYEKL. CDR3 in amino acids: CASSAPPVSGNTIYF. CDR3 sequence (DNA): TGCGCCAGCAGCGCCCCACCGGTCTCTGGAAACACCATATATTTT.

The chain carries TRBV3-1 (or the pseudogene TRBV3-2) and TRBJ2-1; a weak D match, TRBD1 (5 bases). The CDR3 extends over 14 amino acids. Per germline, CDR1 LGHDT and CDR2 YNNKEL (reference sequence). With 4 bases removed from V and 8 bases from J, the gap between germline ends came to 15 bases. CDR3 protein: CASSPRRQTHEQFF. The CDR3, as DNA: TGTGCCAGCAGCCCAAGAAGACAGACCCATGAGCAGTTCTTC.

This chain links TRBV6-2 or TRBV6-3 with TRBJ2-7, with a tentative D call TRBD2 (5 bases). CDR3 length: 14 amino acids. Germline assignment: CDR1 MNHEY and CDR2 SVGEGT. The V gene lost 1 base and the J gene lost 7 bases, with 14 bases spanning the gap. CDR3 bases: TGTGCCAGCAGTTACTACGGCCCACGGGGTGAGCAGTACTTC. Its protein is CASSYYGPRGEQYF.